This is a list of T cell receptor beta chains from one sample in a study of cytomegalovirus exposure and HLA in healthy donors. The method was immunoSEQ multiplex PCR; TCRdb's version includes in-frame clones alone and lacks a portion of them. The data contain about 55,000 clones, 65% to 80% of them singletons. Sequenced input: PBMCs. These receptors were collected from a man aged 35 to 55 in good health and CMV-seropositive. CDR3s include the opening cysteine and the closing phenylalanine or tryptophan. The order of the fields is J gene, clone size, D gene, V gene, CDR3 DNA, CDR3 protein. The D gene is left open where the match is weak. Some rows mark clone size as missing; the rest say once, few, many or name a class of expanded clone.

j_call: TRBJ1-4; clone_size: NA; d_call: TRBD1; v_call: TRBV4-1; cdr3_nt: TGCGCCAGCAGCCAACAAGGACAGGGGGCGGAAAGTGAAAAACTGTTTTTT; cdr3_aa: CASSQQGQGAESEKLFF
j_call: TRBJ2-3; clone_size: NA; d_call: NA; v_call: TRBV27; cdr3_nt: TGTGCCAGCAGTTCACGAAGCGGAGCTAGCACAGATACGCAGTATTTT; cdr3_aa: CASSSRSGASTDTQYF
j_call: TRBJ1-2; clone_size: few; d_call: TRBD1; v_call: TRBV6-6; cdr3_nt: TGTGCCAGCAGTTCAAGGGACAGGGGTAACTATGGCTACACCTTC; cdr3_aa: CASSSRDRGNYGYTF
j_call: TRBJ2-1; clone_size: NA; d_call: NA; v_call: TRBV7-8; cdr3_nt: TGTGCCAGCAGCCTAAGGGGGGGGGCCTCCAATGAGCAGTTCTTC; cdr3_aa: CASSLRGGASNEQFF
j_call: TRBJ1-2; clone_size: NA; d_call: TRBD1; v_call: TRBV4-1; cdr3_nt: TGCGCCAGCAGCACTCAGGGGGCGCAGGGCTACACCTTC; cdr3_aa: CASSTQGAQGYTF
j_call: TRBJ2-3; clone_size: once; d_call: NA; v_call: TRBV15; cdr3_nt: TGTGCCACCAGCAGAGGAGAAGCACCGAGCACAGATACGCAGTATTTT; cdr3_aa: CATSRGEAPSTDTQYF
j_call: TRBJ1-1; clone_size: few; d_call: NA; v_call: TRBV29-1; cdr3_nt: TGCAGCGGAGGAGGGACTGAAGCTTTCTTT; cdr3_aa: CSGGGTEAFF
j_call: TRBJ1-1; clone_size: NA; d_call: NA; v_call: TRBV5-6; cdr3_nt: TGTGCCAGCAGCAGGTCGGGGAACACTGAAGCTTTCTTT; cdr3_aa: CASSRSGNTEAFF
j_call: TRBJ2-6; clone_size: NA; d_call: NA; v_call: TRBV7-3; cdr3_nt: TGTGCCAGCAGATACACTGGGGCCAACGTCCTGACTTTC; cdr3_aa: CASRYTGANVLTF
j_call: TRBJ1-5; clone_size: NA; d_call: TRBD1; v_call: TRBV4-2; cdr3_nt: TGTGCCAGCAGCCAGGGGGGGGGTCTTTTGGGACAGGGGGCGATTCCGAGCAATCAGCCCCAGCATTTT; cdr3_aa: CASSQGGGLLGQGAIPSNQPQHF
j_call: TRBJ2-2; clone_size: NA; d_call: NA; v_call: TRBV7-6; cdr3_nt: TGTGCCAGCACTCAAGCCCGGGTTAACACCGGGGAGCTGTTTTTT; cdr3_aa: CASTQARVNTGELFF
j_call: TRBJ1-2; clone_size: few; d_call: TRBD1; v_call: TRBV5-1; cdr3_nt: TGCGCCAGCAGCTTGACAGGGGGAAGTGGCTACACCTTC; cdr3_aa: CASSLTGGSGYTF
j_call: TRBJ2-2; clone_size: few; d_call: NA; v_call: TRBV21-1; cdr3_nt: TGTGCCAGCAGTGAAGGCGGGGGGCTGTTTTTT; cdr3_aa: CASSEGGGLFF
j_call: TRBJ1-5; clone_size: NA; d_call: NA; v_call: TRBV2; cdr3_nt: TGTGCCAGCAGTGATGGAGACCGCTTACTAAATCAGCCCCAGCATTTT; cdr3_aa: CASSDGDRLLNQPQHF
j_call: TRBJ1-2; clone_size: NA; d_call: TRBD1; v_call: TRBV5-1; cdr3_nt: TGCGCCAGCAGCTTTGGACAGGGGGCAGGTGGCTACACCTTC; cdr3_aa: CASSFGQGAGGYTF
j_call: TRBJ2-1; clone_size: NA; d_call: TRBD2; v_call: TRBV9; cdr3_nt: TGTGCCAGCAGCGTAGGGTCGGGACTACCCTACAATGAGCAGTTCTTC; cdr3_aa: CASSVGSGLPYNEQFF
j_call: TRBJ1-2; clone_size: NA; d_call: TRBD1; v_call: TRBV5-4; cdr3_nt: TGTGCCAGCAGCCCGGACAGGGAAAGCTATGGCTACACCTTC; cdr3_aa: CASSPDRESYGYTF
j_call: TRBJ1-3; clone_size: NA; d_call: TRBD1; v_call: TRBV7-7; cdr3_nt: TGTGCTAGCAGCCCGGACAGGGTTGGAAACACCATATATTTT; cdr3_aa: CASSPDRVGNTIYF
j_call: TRBJ2-7; clone_size: NA; d_call: TRBD2; v_call: TRBV30; cdr3_nt: TGTGCCTGGTCGACTAGCGGGTACGAGCAGTACTTC; cdr3_aa: CAWSTSGYEQYF
j_call: TRBJ2-5; clone_size: NA; d_call: TRBD1; v_call: TRBV7-6; cdr3_nt: TGTGCCAGCAGCTTAAGGGGACAGGGGGCTATCCTAAGATGGGAGACCCAGTACTTC; cdr3_aa: CASSLRGQGAILRWETQYF
j_call: TRBJ1-1; clone_size: NA; d_call: TRBD1; v_call: TRBV25-1; cdr3_nt: TGTGCCAGCAAGGACAGGGTTTTTACTGAAGCTTTCTTT; cdr3_aa: CASKDRVFTEAFF
j_call: TRBJ2-7; clone_size: NA; d_call: NA; v_call: TRBV29-1; cdr3_nt: TGCAGCGTTGGTCTGTCAAGAGATCGTTACGAGCAGTACTTC; cdr3_aa: CSVGLSRDRYEQYF
j_call: TRBJ1-2; clone_size: NA; d_call: NA; v_call: TRBV9; cdr3_nt: TGTGCCAGCAGCCCCCGGAGTTATGGCTACACCTTC; cdr3_aa: CASSPRSYGYTF
j_call: TRBJ2-3; clone_size: NA; d_call: NA; v_call: TRBV11-3; cdr3_nt: TGTGCCAGCAGCTTAACAGGGAAAAGCACAGATACGCAGTATTTT; cdr3_aa: CASSLTGKSTDTQYF
j_call: TRBJ1-1; clone_size: NA; d_call: NA; v_call: TRBV19; cdr3_nt: TGTGCCAGTATTCACGCACCGGGACATCCTGAAGCTTTCTTT; cdr3_aa: CASIHAPGHPEAFF
j_call: TRBJ2-7; clone_size: NA; d_call: TRBD2; v_call: TRBV6-6; cdr3_nt: TGTGCCAGCAGCCCACGAGCGGGGGTGATCGAGCAGTACTTC; cdr3_aa: CASSPRAGVIEQYF
j_call: TRBJ2-1; clone_size: once; d_call: TRBD2; v_call: TRBV30; cdr3_nt: TGTGCCTGGAGTAGGAGTGGCGGGGGGGTGAAGTTCTTC; cdr3_aa: CAWSRSGGGVKFF
j_call: TRBJ2-2; clone_size: NA; d_call: TRBD1; v_call: TRBV25-1; cdr3_nt: TGTGCCAGCAGAGCCGGACAGGGGAACGGGAACACCGGGGAGCTGTTTTTT; cdr3_aa: CASRAGQGNGNTGELFF
j_call: TRBJ2-3; clone_size: NA; d_call: TRBD1; v_call: TRBV15; cdr3_nt: TGTGCCACCAGCAGCGCCGGGGGAACAGGGGGCGCAGATACGCAGTATTTT; cdr3_aa: CATSSAGGTGGADTQYF
j_call: TRBJ2-3; clone_size: NA; d_call: NA; v_call: TRBV6-5; cdr3_nt: TGTGCCAGCAGACCGGGACTCCAAAGCACAGATACGCAGTATTTT; cdr3_aa: CASRPGLQSTDTQYF
j_call: TRBJ2-1; clone_size: few; d_call: TRBD2; v_call: TRBV2; cdr3_nt: TGTGCCAGCAGTGAGGGCGGGGGTAACAATGAGCAGTTCTTC; cdr3_aa: CASSEGGGNNEQFF